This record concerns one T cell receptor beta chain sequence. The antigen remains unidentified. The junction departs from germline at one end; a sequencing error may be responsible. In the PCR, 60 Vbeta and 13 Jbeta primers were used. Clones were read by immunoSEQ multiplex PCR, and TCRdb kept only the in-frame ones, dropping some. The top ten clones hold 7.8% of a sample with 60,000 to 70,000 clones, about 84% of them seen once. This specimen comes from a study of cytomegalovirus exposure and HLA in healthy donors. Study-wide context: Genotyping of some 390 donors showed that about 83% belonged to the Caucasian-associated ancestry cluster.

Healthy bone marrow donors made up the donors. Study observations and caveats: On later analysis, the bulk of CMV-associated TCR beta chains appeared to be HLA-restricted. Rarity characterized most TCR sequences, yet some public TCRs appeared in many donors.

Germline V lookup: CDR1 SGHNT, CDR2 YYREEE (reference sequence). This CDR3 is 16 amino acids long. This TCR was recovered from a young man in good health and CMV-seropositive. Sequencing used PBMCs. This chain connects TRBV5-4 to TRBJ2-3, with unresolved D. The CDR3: CASSLGGLLITDTQYF. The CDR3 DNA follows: TGTGCCAGCAGTTTGGGTGGGCTGTTGATCACAGATACGCAGTATTTT.